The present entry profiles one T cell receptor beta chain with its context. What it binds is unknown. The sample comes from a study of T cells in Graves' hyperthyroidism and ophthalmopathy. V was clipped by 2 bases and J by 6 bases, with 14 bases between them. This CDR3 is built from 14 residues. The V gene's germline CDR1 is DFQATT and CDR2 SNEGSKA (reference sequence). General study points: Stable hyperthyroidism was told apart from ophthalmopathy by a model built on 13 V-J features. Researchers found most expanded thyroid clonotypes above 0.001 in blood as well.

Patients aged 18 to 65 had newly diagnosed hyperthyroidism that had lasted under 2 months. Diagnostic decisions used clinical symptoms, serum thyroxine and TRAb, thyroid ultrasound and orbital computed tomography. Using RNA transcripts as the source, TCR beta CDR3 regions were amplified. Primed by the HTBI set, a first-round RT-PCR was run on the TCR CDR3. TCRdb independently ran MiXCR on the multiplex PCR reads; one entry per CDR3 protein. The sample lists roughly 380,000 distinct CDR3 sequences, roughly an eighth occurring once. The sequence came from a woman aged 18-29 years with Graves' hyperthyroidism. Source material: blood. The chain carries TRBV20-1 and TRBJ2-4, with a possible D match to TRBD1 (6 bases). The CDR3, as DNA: TGCAGTGCTAGACCCCTCAGGGGTTTAAACATTCAGTACTTC. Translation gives CSARPLRGLNIQYF.